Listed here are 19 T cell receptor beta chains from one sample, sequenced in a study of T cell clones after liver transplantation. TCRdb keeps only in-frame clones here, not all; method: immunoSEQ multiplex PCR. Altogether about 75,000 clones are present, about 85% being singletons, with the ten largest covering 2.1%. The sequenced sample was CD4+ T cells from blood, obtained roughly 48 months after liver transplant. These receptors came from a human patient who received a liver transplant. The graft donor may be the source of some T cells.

The CDR3 region is CASSPQVGNTIYF. Written as DNA, the CDR3 is TGTGCCAGCTCACCTCAGGTTGGAAACACCATATATTTT. The J gene is TRBJ1-3, the V gene TRBV18, with unresolved D. CDR3 length: 13 residues. V lost 3 bases and J 3 bases, leaving 6 bases between the germline ends. CDR1 is KGHSH and CDR2 is LQKENI in the germline V gene.

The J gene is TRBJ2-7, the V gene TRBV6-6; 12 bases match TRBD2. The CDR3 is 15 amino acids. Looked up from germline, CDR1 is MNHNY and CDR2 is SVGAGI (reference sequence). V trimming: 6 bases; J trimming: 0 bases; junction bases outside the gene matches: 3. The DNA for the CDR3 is TGTGCCAGCAGAAAGACTAGCGGGAGCTCCTACGAGCAGTACTTC. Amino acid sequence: CASRKTSGSSYEQYF.

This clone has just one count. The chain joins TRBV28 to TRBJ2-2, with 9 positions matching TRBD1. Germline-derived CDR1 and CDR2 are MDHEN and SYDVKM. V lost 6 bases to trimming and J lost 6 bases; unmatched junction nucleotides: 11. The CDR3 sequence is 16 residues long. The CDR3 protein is CASSPLGTGKSGELFF. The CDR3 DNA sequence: TGTGCCAGCAGCCCACTCGGGACAGGGAAATCCGGGGAGCTGTTTTTT.

The CDR3 nucleotides read TGTGCCAGCAGTTTGAACAATGAGCAGTTCTTC. Translated: CASSLNNEQFF. The chain employs TRBV2 and TRBJ2-1; D is ambiguous. V shed 5 bases and J shed 5 bases, with 4 bases lying between them. This CDR3 contains 11 residues. CDR1 and CDR2 (germline): SNHLY, FYNNEI.

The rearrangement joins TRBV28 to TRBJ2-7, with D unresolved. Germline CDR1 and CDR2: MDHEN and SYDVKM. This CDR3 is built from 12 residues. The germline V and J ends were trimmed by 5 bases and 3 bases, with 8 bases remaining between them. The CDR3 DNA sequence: TGTGCCAGCAGTCGAAACAGCTACGAGCAGTACTTC. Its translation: CASSRNSYEQYF.

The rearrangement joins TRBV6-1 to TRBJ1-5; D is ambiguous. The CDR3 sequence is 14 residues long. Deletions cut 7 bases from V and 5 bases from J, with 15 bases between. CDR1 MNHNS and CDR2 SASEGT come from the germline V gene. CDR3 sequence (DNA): TGTGCCAGCATATATTGGGGAGAAGATCAGCCCCAGCATTTT. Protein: CASIYWGEDQPQHF.

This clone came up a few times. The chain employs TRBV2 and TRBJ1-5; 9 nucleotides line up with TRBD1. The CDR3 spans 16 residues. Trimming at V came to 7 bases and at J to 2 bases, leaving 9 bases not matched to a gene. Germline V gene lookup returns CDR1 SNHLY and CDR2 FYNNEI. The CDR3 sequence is CASKSRTGEGNQPQHF. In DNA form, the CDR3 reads TGTGCCAGCAAAAGCCGGACAGGGGAAGGCAATCAGCCCCAGCATTTT.

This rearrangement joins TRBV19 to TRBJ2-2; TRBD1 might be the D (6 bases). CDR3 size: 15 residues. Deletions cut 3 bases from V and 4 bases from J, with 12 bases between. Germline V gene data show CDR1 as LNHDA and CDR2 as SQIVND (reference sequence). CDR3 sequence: CASSMSGTRTGELFF. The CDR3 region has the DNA TGTGCCAGTAGTATGTCGGGGACACGCACCGGGGAGCTGTTTTTT.

DNA of the CDR3: TGTGCCAGCAGCTTTGCGGGGGGTCAAGAGACCCAGTACTTC. Translated: CASSFAGGQETQYF. The chain has TRBV7-2 and TRBJ2-5; 8 bases are shared with TRBD2. The junction had 2 bases not matched to a gene; V was cut back by 3 bases and J by 2 bases. From germline, CDR1 is SGHTA and CDR2 FQGNSA. This CDR3 is 14 amino acids long.

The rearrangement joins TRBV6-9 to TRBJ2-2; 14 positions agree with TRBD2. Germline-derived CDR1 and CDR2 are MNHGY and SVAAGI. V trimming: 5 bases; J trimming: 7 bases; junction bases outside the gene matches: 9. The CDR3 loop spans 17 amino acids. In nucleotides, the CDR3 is TGTGCCAGCAGTAAAAACAGACTAGCGGGAGGGGGCGGGGAGCTGTTTTTT. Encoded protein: CASSKNRLAGGGGELFF.

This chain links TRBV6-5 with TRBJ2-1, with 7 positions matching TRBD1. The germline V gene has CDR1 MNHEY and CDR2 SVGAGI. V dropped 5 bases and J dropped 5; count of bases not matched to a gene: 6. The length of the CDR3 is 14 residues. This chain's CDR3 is CASSRQGIDNEQFF. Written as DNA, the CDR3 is TGTGCCAGCAGTCGACAGGGTATAGACAATGAGCAGTTCTTC.

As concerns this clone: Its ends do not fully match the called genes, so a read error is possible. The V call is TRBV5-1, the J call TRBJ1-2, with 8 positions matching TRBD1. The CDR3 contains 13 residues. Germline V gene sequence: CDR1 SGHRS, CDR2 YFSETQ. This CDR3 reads CASSLPGQAGHFF. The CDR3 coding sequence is TGCGCCAGCAGCTTGCCGGGACAGGCAGGTCACTTCTTC.

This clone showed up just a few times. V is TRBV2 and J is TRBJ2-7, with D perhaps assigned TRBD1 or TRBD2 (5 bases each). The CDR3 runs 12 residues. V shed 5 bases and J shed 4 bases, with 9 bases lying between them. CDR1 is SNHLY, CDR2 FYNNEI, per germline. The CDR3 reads CASSHWGYEQYF. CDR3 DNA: TGTGCCAGCAGTCACTGGGGGTACGAGCAGTACTTC.

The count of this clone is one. CDR3 amino acids: CASTGPQGWGEQYF. The CDR3 coding sequence is TGTGCCAGCACGGGACCTCAGGGTTGGGGCGAGCAGTACTTC. This chain connects TRBV6-6 to TRBJ2-7, with D possibly being TRBD1 or TRBD2 (5 bases each). CDR1 MNHNY and CDR2 SVGAGI come from the germline V gene (reference sequence). Trimming pared 7 bases from V and 6 bases from J, leaving 19 bases between. The CDR3 contains 14 residues.

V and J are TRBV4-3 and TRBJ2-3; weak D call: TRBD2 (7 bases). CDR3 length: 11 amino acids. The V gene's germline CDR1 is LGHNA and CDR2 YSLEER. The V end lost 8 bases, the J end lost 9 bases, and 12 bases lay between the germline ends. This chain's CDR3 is CASDGGPTQYF. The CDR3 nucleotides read TGCGCCAGCGACGGGGGGCCAACGCAGTATTTT.

The CDR3 region is CASSLRGVSTDTQYF. The DNA of the CDR3 is TGTGCCAGCAGCCTCAGGGGGGTCAGCACAGATACGCAGTATTTT. V gene TRBV5-6 combines with J gene TRBJ2-3; TRBD1 is a possible D gene (7 bases). The length of the CDR3 is 15 residues. V was cut by 4 bases and J by 0 bases, with 12 bases left in between. Germline V gene sequence: CDR1 SGHDT, CDR2 YYEEEE.

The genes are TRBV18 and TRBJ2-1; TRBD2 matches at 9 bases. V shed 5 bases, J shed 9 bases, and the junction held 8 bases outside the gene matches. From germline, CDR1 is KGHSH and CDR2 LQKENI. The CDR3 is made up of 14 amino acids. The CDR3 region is CASSARTSEGEQFF. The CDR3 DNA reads TGTGCCAGCTCAGCCCGGACTAGCGAGGGTGAGCAGTTCTTC.

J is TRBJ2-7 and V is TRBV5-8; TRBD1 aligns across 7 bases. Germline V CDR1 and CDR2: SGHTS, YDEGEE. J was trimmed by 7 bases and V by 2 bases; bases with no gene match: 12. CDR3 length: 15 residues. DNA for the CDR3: TGTGCCAGCAGCTTCTACGGTATAGGGGGCAGGGAGCAGTACTTC. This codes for CASSFYGIGGREQYF. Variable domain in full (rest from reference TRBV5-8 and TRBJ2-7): EAGVTQSPTHLIKTRGQQATLRCSPISGHTSVYWYQQALGLGLQFLLWYDEGEERNRGNFPPRFSGRQFPNYSSELNVNALELEDSALYLCASSFYGIGGREQYFGPGTRLTVT.

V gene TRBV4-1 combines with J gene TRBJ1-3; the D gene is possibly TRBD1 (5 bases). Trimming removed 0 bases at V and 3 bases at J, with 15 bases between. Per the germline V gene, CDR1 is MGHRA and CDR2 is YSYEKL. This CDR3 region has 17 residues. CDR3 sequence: CASSQESYRGVGNTIYF. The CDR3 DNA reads TGCGCCAGCAGCCAAGAATCTTATAGAGGGGTTGGAAACACCATATATTTT.